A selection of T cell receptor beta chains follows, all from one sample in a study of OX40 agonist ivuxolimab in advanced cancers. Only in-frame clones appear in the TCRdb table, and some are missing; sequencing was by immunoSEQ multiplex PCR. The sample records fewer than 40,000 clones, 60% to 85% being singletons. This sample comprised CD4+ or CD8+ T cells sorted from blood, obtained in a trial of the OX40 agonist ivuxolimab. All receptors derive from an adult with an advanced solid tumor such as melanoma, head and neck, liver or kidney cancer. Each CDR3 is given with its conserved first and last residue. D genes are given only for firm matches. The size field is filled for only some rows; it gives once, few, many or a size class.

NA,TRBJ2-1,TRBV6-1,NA,TGTGCCACCTACAAGGGGGACATCAATGAGCAGTTCTTC,CATYKGDINEQFF
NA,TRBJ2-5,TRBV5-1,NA,TGCGCCAGCGGGTCGCAACAAGAGACCCAGTACTTC,CASGSQQETQYF
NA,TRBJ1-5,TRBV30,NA,TGTGCCTGGAGTATTGGAGGGGCCGGGAATCAGCCCCAGCATTTT,CAWSIGGAGNQPQHF
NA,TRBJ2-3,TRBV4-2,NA,TGTGCCAGCAGCTTGGGCGGGGACCTCACAGATACGCAGTATTTT,CASSLGGDLTDTQYF
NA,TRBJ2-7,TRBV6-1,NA,TGTGCCAGCACCGGTACTACCTACGAGCAGTACTTC,CASTGTTYEQYF
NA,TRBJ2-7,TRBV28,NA,TGTGCCAGCAAGCACAGTGGCCCCTACGAGCAGTACTTC,CASKHSGPYEQYF
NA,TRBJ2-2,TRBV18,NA,TGTGCCAGCTCACTACTGAACACCGGGGAGCTGTTTTTT,CASSLLNTGELFF
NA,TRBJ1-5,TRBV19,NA,TGTGCCAGTAGTCTTAGCAATCAGCCCCAGCATTTT,CASSLSNQPQHF
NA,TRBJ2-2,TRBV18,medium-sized,TGTGCCAGCTCGTCGCGACCCTCCGAATACACCGGGGAGCTGTTTTTT,CASSSRPSEYTGELFF
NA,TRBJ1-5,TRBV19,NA,TGTGCCAGTAGTGGGGGGGCAAACAATCAGCCCCAGCATTTT,CASSGGANNQPQHF
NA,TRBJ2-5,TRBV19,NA,TGTGCCAGTACCCCGTCATGGGTAAAGTTACAAGAGACCCAGTACTTC,CASTPSWVKLQETQYF
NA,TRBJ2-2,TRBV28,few,TGTGCCAGCATTGCAGGGAATCTCGGGGAGCTGTTTTTT,CASIAGNLGELFF
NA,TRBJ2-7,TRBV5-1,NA,TGCGCCAGCAGCTTGGCCGGTCGAATAGGGCAGGGTCTCTACGAGCAGTACTTC,CASSLAGRIGQGLYEQYF
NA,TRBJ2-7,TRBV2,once,TGTGCCAGCAGTCCGGACAGTCTGTACGAGCAGTACTTC,CASSPDSLYEQYF
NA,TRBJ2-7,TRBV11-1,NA,TGTGCCAGCAGCTTAAGTAGGGGTTCCTACGAGCAGTACTTC,CASSLSRGSYEQYF
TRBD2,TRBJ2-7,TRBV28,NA,TGTGCCAGCAGTGGACTAGCGGGGGGACGCTACGAGCAGTACTTC,CASSGLAGGRYEQYF
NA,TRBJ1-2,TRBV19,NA,TGTGCCAGTAAGGGTGTGACTAACTATGGCTACACCTTC,CASKGVTNYGYTF
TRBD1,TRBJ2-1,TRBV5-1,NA,TGCGCCAGCAGCCTCGGACAGGGGGCGGGCTTCAATGAGCAGTTCTTC,CASSLGQGAGFNEQFF
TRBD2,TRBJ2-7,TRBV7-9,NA,TGCGCCAGCAGCCAAGGACTAGCGGGGGGCACCTACGAGCAGTACTTC,CASSQGLAGGTYEQYF
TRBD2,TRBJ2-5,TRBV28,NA,TGTGCCAGCCATCCAACCCGACTAGCGGGAGGCCGGGGAGAGACCCAGTACTTC,CASHPTRLAGGRGETQYF
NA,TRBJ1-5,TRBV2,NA,TGTGCCAGCAGTGAGGAGGTGGGCAATCAGCCCCAGCATTTT,CASSEEVGNQPQHF
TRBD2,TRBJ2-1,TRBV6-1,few,TGTGCCAGCAGTGAGATACTAGCGGGAGGGACAGATGAGCAGTTCTTC,CASSEILAGGTDEQFF
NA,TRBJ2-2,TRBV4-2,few,TGTGCCAGCAGCCAAGATACAGCGGCGAACACCGGGGAGCTGTTTTTT,CASSQDTAANTGELFF
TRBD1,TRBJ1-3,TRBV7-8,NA,TGTGCCAGCAGCCTCCAGGGGGGATTTGGAAACACCATATATTTT,CASSLQGGFGNTIYF
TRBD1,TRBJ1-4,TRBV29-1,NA,TGCAGCGTTGGGACAGGGGGCTTCGATAATGAAAAACTGTTTTTT,CSVGTGGFDNEKLFF
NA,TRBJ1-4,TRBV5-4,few,TGTGCCAGCAGCTCCAGGGGTTTTAATGAAAAACTGTTTTTT,CASSSRGFNEKLFF
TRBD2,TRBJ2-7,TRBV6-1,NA,TGTGCCAGCAGGAAGGGACTAGCGGTTACCTACGAGCAGTACTTC,CASRKGLAVTYEQYF
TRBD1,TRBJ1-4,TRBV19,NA,TGTGCCAGTAGTATCCAGGGACAGCGGGAAAAACTGTTTTTT,CASSIQGQREKLFF
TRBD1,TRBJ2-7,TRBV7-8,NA,TGTGCCAGCAGCTCGCACGGGGACAGGTCCTACGAGCAGTACTTC,CASSSHGDRSYEQYF
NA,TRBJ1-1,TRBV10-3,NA,TGTGCCATCAGTGAGTCGACTCCACTCACGGGACGGATGAACACTGAAGCTTTCTTT,CAISESTPLTGRMNTEAFF
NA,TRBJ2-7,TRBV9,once,TGTGCCTCCGGGACTTACTCCTACGAGCAGTACTTC,CASGTYSYEQYF
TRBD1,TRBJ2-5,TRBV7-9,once,TGTGCCAGCTCGGGACAGGGGGCAGAGACCCAGTACTTC,CASSGQGAETQYF
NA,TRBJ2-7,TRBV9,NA,TGTGCCAGCAGTTCTATAGGTAGCTCCTACGAGCAGTACTTC,CASSSIGSSYEQYF
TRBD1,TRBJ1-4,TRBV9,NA,TGTGCCAGCAGCGCCACAGGGGGCCCTAATGAAAAACTGTTTTTT,CASSATGGPNEKLFF
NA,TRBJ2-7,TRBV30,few,TGTGCCTGGAGTTCCCAGAGCTCGGGGCAGTACTTC,CAWSSQSSGQYF
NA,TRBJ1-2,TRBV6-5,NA,TGTGCCAGCAGTTACCATGAGAGGGGTGGCTACACCTTC,CASSYHERGGYTF
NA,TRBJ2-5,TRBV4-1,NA,TGCGCCAGCAGCCAAGGTTCAGTAACACTTGGGATGGAGACCCAGTACTTC,CASSQGSVTLGMETQYF
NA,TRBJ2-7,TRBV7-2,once,TGTGCCAGCAGCAAGAGGGGGTACGAGCAGTACTTC,CASSKRGYEQYF
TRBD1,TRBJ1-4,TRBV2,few,TGTGCCAGCAGTCGGGACAGGGAAAAACTGTTTTTT,CASSRDREKLFF
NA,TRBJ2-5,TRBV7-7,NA,TGTGCTAGCAGCCAGCACCCAGCGAAGAGAGAGACCCAGTACTTC,CASSQHPAKRETQYF
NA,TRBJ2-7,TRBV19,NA,TGTGCCAGTAGTATAGATTTTGGCAGGGTGTCCTCCTACGAGCAGTACTTC,CASSIDFGRVSSYEQYF
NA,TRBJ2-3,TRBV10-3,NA,TGTGCCATCAGTGATTCAGGCTACACAGATACGCAGTATTTT,CAISDSGYTDTQYF
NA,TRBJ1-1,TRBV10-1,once,TGCGCCAGCAGGGAAGGACAGTACACTGAAGCTTTCTTT,CASREGQYTEAFF
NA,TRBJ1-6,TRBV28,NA,TGTGCCAGCAGTGCCCCCGCTGGGGGGCATAATTCACCCCTCCACTTT,CASSAPAGGHNSPLHF
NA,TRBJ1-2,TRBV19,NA,TGTGCCAGTAGTATCCAGTCAGGGACTCTTGAGGGCTACACCTTC,CASSIQSGTLEGYTF
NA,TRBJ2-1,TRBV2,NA,TGTGCCAGCAGTGGGGATATGCATGAGCAGTTCTTC,CASSGDMHEQFF
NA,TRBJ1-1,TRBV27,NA,TGTGCCAGCAGTCCATCCCCCCGGGGACGGGCGAACACTGAAGCTTTCTTT,CASSPSPRGRANTEAFF
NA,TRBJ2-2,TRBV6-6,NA,TGTGCCAGCAGTTACTCGGGGGTCACCGGGGAGCTGTTTTTT,CASSYSGVTGELFF
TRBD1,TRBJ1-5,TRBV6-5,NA,TGTGCCAGCAGCCGGGACAGAGTTAGCAATCAGCCCCAGCATTTT,CASSRDRVSNQPQHF
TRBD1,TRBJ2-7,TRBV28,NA,TGTGCCAGCAGTTCTCCCGGGACAGGGATTAACGAGCAGTACTTC,CASSSPGTGINEQYF
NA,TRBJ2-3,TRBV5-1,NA,TGCGCCAGCAGCCGGGACCGGGACTCCGCGGCAGATACGCAGTATTTT,CASSRDRDSAADTQYF
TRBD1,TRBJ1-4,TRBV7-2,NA,TGTGCCAGCAGCCAAGGGGGCAGTGAAAAACTGTTTTTT,CASSQGGSEKLFF
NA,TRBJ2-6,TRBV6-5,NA,TGTGCCAGCAGAACAGAGAGTGGCGTCCTGACTTTC,CASRTESGVLTF
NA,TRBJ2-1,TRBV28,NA,TGTGCCAGCAGAAAACCGACAAGGAGGGATAAGTTCTTC,CASRKPTRRDKFF
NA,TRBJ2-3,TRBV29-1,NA,TGCAGCGTTGAAGAAAGAAGGTTAACGACGGGTACGCAGTATTTT,CSVEERRLTTGTQYF
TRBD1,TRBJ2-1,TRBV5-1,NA,TGCGCCAGCCAGTTGGGGACAGGGGCTTACAATGAGCAGTTCTTC,CASQLGTGAYNEQFF
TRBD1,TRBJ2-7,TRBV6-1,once,TGTGCCAGCAAAGGGACAGCTTCAAACTCCTACGAGCAGTACTTC,CASKGTASNSYEQYF
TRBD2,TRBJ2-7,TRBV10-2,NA,TGCGCCAGCAGTGAGACCGGGACTACAACCTACGAGCAGTACTTC,CASSETGTTTYEQYF
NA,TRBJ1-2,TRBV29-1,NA,TGCAGCGTAGGGCAGGGCGATGGCTACACCTTC,CSVGQGDGYTF
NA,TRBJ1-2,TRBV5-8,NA,TGTGCCAGCAGCTTGGGACACCCTAACTATGGCTACACCTTC,CASSLGHPNYGYTF